The 20 T cell receptor beta chains reported below all come from one sample, sequenced in a study of T cells after yellow fever vaccination. Each CDR3 protein gets one entry after TCRdb re-called the 5' RACE reads with MiXCR. The sample holds approximately 90,000 distinct CDR3 sequences, 5.8% seen once. The sample was CD8+ T cells sorted from PBMCs, taken 10 days after the yellow fever booster vaccination. These receptors all stem from a young man who received the YFV17D yellow fever vaccine.

The chain joins TRBV12-3 or TRBV12-4 to TRBJ2-3; 9 positions match TRBD2. V was pared by 1 base and J by 1 base, with 0 bases of the junction left unmatched. The CDR3 runs 15 residues. The CDR3 region has the DNA TGTGCCAGCAGTTTAGGACTAGCGGGCACAGATACGCAGTATTTT. Residues: CASSLGLAGTDTQYF.

This clonotype was seen many times. The V gene is TRBV6-4, the J gene TRBJ2-3, with 11 bases lining up with TRBD2. This CDR3 spans 16 amino acids. After removal of 2 bases from V and 0 bases from J, the junction contained 1 base not matched to a gene. From germline, CDR1 is MRHNA and CDR2 SNTAGT. Here the CDR3 DNA reads TGTGCCAGCAGTGACCTAGCGGGGGGTAGCACAGATACGCAGTATTTT. It codes for CASSDLAGGSTDTQYF.

The gene calls are TRBV29-1 and TRBJ2-7, with no clear D. This CDR3 contains 12 residues. Germline CDR1 reads SQVTM; CDR2 reads ANQGSEA. Trimming took 6 bases from V and 4 from J, leaving 13 bases between them. The CDR3 is CSVQHRAYEQYF. The CDR3 DNA follows: TGCAGCGTCCAGCATCGGGCGTACGAGCAGTACTTC.

This clonotype was seen a handful of times. This chain connects TRBV6-1 to TRBJ2-1; TRBD1 is a possible D gene (7 bases). The CDR3 sequence is 16 residues long. V was trimmed by 4 bases and J by 3 bases, leaving 16 bases between them. Germline V gene lookup returns CDR1 MNHNS and CDR2 SASEGT. In DNA, the CDR3 is TGTGCCAGCAGTGCCACCTCAGGGGGGATCTACAATGAGCAGTTCTTC. Protein sequence: CASSATSGGIYNEQFF.

This clonotype was picked up many times. V usage is TRBV29-1 and J usage is TRBJ2-5, with unresolved D. Per the germline V gene, CDR1 is SQVTM and CDR2 is ANQGSEA. This CDR3 region has 14 residues. V was pared by 0 bases and J by 1 base, with 9 bases between. CDR3 sequence reads: CSVEDRAGQETQYF. The DNA for the CDR3 is TGCAGCGTTGAAGATCGGGCAGGCCAAGAGACCCAGTACTTC.

This clonotype was seen a handful of times. The rearrangement joins TRBV13 to TRBJ2-5; the match to TRBD1 covers 8 bases. J was trimmed by 5 bases and V by 5 bases; bases with no gene match: 13. The length of the CDR3 is 16 residues. Germline lookup yields CDR1 PRHDT and CDR2 FYEKMQ (reference sequence). The CDR3 reads CASSPTGTGPWETQYF. As DNA, the CDR3 is TGTGCCAGCAGCCCCACCGGGACAGGTCCCTGGGAGACCCAGTACTTC.

This clonotype was picked up a small number of times. The chain links TRBV12-3 or TRBV12-4 to TRBJ2-2; a weak D match, TRBD1 (5 bases). This CDR3 contains 12 residues. Trimming took off 3 bases at V and 11 bases at J, with 10 bases between the two ends. For the CDR3, the DNA is TGTGCCAGCAGTTTCGGTCAGGGAGAGCTGTTTTTT. Residues: CASSFGQGELFF.

CDR3 DNA sequence: TGTGCCAGCAGTGAATGGGGGGCGAGAGGTGGCTACACCTTC. This translates into CASSEWGARGGYTF. The rearrangement uses TRBV6-1 and TRBJ1-2, with TRBD1 as a possible D gene (6 bases). The CDR3 has 14 residues. Germline-derived CDR1 and CDR2 are MNHNS and SASEGT. Trimming stripped 2 bases from V and 7 bases from J, with 14 bases between.

This clonotype was recorded a few times. The chain is built from TRBV12-3 or TRBV12-4 and TRBJ2-1; TRBD1 or TRBD2 may be the D gene (5 bases each). The CDR3 totals 14 residues. With 4 bases removed from V and 0 bases from J, the gap between germline ends came to 7 bases. The CDR3 nucleotides read TGTGCCAGCAGTTCGAGGGGCTCCTACAATGAGCAGTTCTTC. As protein: CASSSRGSYNEQFF.

This clonotype was seen a few times. V and J are TRBV7-2 and TRBJ1-4; 9 bases fit TRBD1. The CDR3 runs to 16 residues. V trimming: 5 bases; J trimming: 6 bases; junction bases outside the gene matches: 10. Germline loops: CDR1 SGHTA, CDR2 FQGNSA. CDR3 sequence (DNA): TGTGCCAGCAGCGCCCACCGGGACAGGGTTGATGAAAAACTGTTTTTT. Its protein product is CASSAHRDRVDEKLFF.

This rearrangement joins TRBV11-2 to TRBJ2-7; tentative D call: TRBD1 (6 bases). Trimming left V 5 bases short and J 1 base short, with 12 bases between. The germline V gene has CDR1 SGHAT and CDR2 FQNNGV. The length of the CDR3 is 14 residues. The CDR3 region is CASSPPGQSYEQYF. The CDR3 DNA follows: TGTGCCAGCAGCCCGCCCGGACAGTCCTACGAGCAGTACTTC.

This clonotype occurred a few times. The chain recombines TRBV10-3 with TRBJ1-1, with a possible D match to TRBD1 (5 bases). Germline V gene lookup returns CDR1 ENHRY and CDR2 SYGVKD. The CDR3 totals 13 residues. The V end was cut by 10 bases, the J end by 1 base, with 13 bases between. For the CDR3, the DNA is TGTGCCACCGATCCAACAGGGAACACTGAAGCTTTCTTT. Its protein product is CATDPTGNTEAFF.

This clonotype was seen a few times. The V call is TRBV24-1, the J call TRBJ2-7; D might be TRBD1 (6 bases). CDR1 KGHDR and CDR2 SFDVKD come from the germline V gene. The CDR3 is 14 residues long. The V end was cut by 3 bases, the J end by 4 bases, with 12 bases between. CDR3 loop: CATSDPRDKYEQYV. The CDR3 region has the DNA TGTGCCACCAGTGATCCCCGGGACAAATACGAGCAGTACGTC.

CDR3 bases: TGTGCCAGTAGTCCGGCCTCCTCAGATACGCAGTATTTT. Amino acid sequence: CASSPASSDTQYF. The gene calls are TRBV19 and TRBJ2-3; D unclear. The CDR3 contains 13 residues. Trimming removed 5 bases at V and 4 bases at J, with 10 bases between. Germline V CDR1 and CDR2: LNHDA, SQIVND (reference sequence).

The chain uses TRBV7-9 and TRBJ2-3; tentative D call: TRBD1 (6 bases). Germline V lookup: CDR1 SEHNR, CDR2 FQNEAQ (reference sequence). The CDR3 has 16 amino acids. V lost 5 bases and J 0 bases, leaving 15 bases between the germline ends. CDR3: CASSKHRVTSTDTQYF. The CDR3 DNA reads TGTGCCAGCAGCAAACACAGGGTTACTAGCACAGATACGCAGTATTTT.

The genes are TRBV9 and TRBJ1-2, with 9 bases lining up with TRBD1. The CDR3 totals 14 residues. The germline V gene has CDR1 SGDLS and CDR2 YYNGEE. The trim removed 7 bases at V and 1 base at J, leaving 5 bases unmatched. The CDR3: CASSRTGVNYGYTF. The DNA of the CDR3 is TGTGCCAGCTCCAGGACAGGGGTTAACTATGGCTACACCTTC.

This clonotype was seen repeatedly, ten times or more. One end of the junction fails to match germline, which may point to a read error. J is TRBJ2-1 and V is TRBV5-1, with D perhaps TRBD1 (6 bases). The CDR3 is 15 amino acids. Germline V gene sequence: CDR1 SGHRS, CDR2 YFSETQ. CDR3 coding DNA: TGTGCCAGCAGCCCCAGGGGCGGCTCCTACAATGAGCAGTTCTTC. Its protein product is CASSPRGGSYNEQFF.

V usage is TRBV12-5 and J usage is TRBJ2-5; D remains ambiguous. CDR1 is LGHNT and CDR2 is FRNRAP in the germline V gene. Deletions cut 1 base from V and 4 bases from J, with 10 bases between. CDR3 size: 14 residues. The CDR3 sequence: CASGLAGIGETQYF. Written as DNA, the CDR3 is TGTGCTAGTGGTTTGGCTGGGATCGGAGAGACCCAGTACTTC.

The gene calls are TRBV5-1 and TRBJ2-3; D uncertain. Germline V gene lookup returns CDR1 SGHRS and CDR2 YFSETQ. V was shortened by 1 base and J by 1 base, with 10 bases between the two germline ends. The CDR3 loop spans 15 amino acids. CDR3 coding DNA: TGCGCCAGCAGCTTGATCTTAGACCGCACAGATACGCAGTATTTT. It codes for CASSLILDRTDTQYF.

This chain connects TRBV28 to TRBJ2-1; possible D gene TRBD2, 6 bases. Germline V CDR1 and CDR2: MDHEN, SYDVKM. The CDR3 is 14 residues long. Between the trimmed V and J ends, which lost 7 bases and 6 bases, there was a span of 16 bases. In DNA form, the CDR3 reads TGTGCCAGCACTCAGTCGGGGGACGTCAATGAGCAGTTCTTC. This gives the protein CASTQSGDVNEQFF.